The clone carrying this T cell receptor beta chain was counted many times. What it binds is not known. TCRdb processed the multiplex PCR reads anew with MiXCR; each CDR3 protein has one entry. The repertoire consists of roughly 100,000 distinct CDR3 sequences, with more than 25% occurring once and the leading ten covering under 6.5%. The sample originates from a study of breast tumors, draining lymph nodes, adjacent tissues. Samples came from axillary lymph nodes draining the breast cancer. The germline V gene encodes CDR1 MGHRA and CDR2 YSYEKL. Trimming cost V 4 bases and J 12 bases; bases outside gene matches: 26. There are 18 residues in the CDR3. Regarding the study as a whole: Findings are consistent with lymph node origin and intratumoral expansion of most tumor T cells. That most tumor T cells come from lymph nodes remained unproven. Tumor repertoires ranked between lymph nodes and nontumor tissue in diversity, with V and J gene preferences. Tumor and nontumor repertoires were significantly more similar in luminal-like than in basal-like breast cancer.

The specimen sequenced was axillary lymph node tissue. The receptor was derived from a female donor with breast cancer. Some clones in this sample may be carry-over from other donors' samples. V is TRBV4-1 and J is TRBJ2-7, with TRBD2 matching over 8 bases. The CDR3 protein is CASSPRAGTSLGAYPGYF. The CDR3 coding sequence is TGCGCCAGCAGCCCGAGAGCCGGGACTAGTTTGGGGGCCTATCCTGGGTACTTC.